A selection of T cell receptor beta chains follows, all from one sample in a study of control samples from healthy donors and cancer patients. TCRdb keeps only in-frame clones here, not all; method: immunoSEQ multiplex PCR. The table shows some 120,000 clones, with 80% to 90% occurring only once. The source material was blood. These receptors originate from a man between 25 and 39 years old in good health. Both conserved end residues are part of each CDR3. Size tells how often a clone was seen (once, few, many) or the class of an expanded clone, and some rows leave it out.

size	V	J	CDR3
.	TRBV6-5	TRBJ1-2	CASSPAVYYGYTF
.	TRBV25-1	TRBJ2-3	CASSEKGGHTQYF
.	TRBV2	TRBJ1-2	CASRASLAGGYTF
.	TRBV6-1	TRBJ1-2	CASSELGTDYGYTF
.	TRBV15	TRBJ2-2	CATRVRSQNTGELFF
.	TRBV6-1	TRBJ1-1	CASSEARTRAFF
.	TRBV5-1	TRBJ1-5	CASSFGRDQPQHF
.	TRBV6-6	TRBJ1-1	CASSLTEMNTEAFF
.	TRBV5-8	TRBJ2-4	CASSAGTGGNIQYF
.	TRBV19	TRBJ2-7	CASSIGNRDHGYEQYF
.	TRBV29-1	TRBJ1-2	CSVELAVISNYGYTF
.	TRBV7-8	TRBJ2-2	CASSFFTGELFF
.	TRBV19	TRBJ1-2	CASSIGVQFYGYTF
.	TRBV13	TRBJ1-3	CASSLGEGSGNTIYF
.	TRBV6-5	TRBJ1-2	CASSYSGGSPGYGYTF
.	TRBV19	TRBJ1-1	CASSFNSRGMNTEAFF
.	TRBV5-1	TRBJ2-7	CASSLASQGAHEQYF
.	TRBV4-2	TRBJ1-5	CASSQDRRVRAPQHF
.	TRBV5-1	TRBJ2-3	CASSLDGEGGTQYF
.	TRBV10-3	TRBJ1-5	CAISEDRGNQPQHF
.	TRBV7-8	TRBJ1-3	CASSLDISGNTIYF
.	TRBV6-5	TRBJ2-5	CASTSGETQYF
.	TRBV14	TRBJ2-1	CASSYSSGEQFF
.	TRBV2	TRBJ1-4	CASSASQGSHEKLFF
.	TRBV2	TRBJ1-5	CASTKNGAGSNQPQHF
.	TRBV5-1	TRBJ1-4	CASSLTGYTNEKLFF
once	TRBV7-8	TRBJ2-7	CASSSGRGPYEQYF
.	TRBV4-1	TRBJ1-4	CASSPTAATNEKLFF
.	TRBV2	TRBJ1-1	CASSEEWGTTEAFF
.	TRBV27	TRBJ1-6	CASSIRDGLTPLHF
.	TRBV19	TRBJ1-5	CATADSREQPQHF
.	TRBV29-1	TRBJ1-2	CSVDQEQNYGYTF
.	TRBV7-7	TRBJ2-5	CASSPSLDSFQETQYF
.	TRBV10-3	TRBJ1-5	CAVAGGINQPQHF
.	TRBV10-1	TRBJ2-2	CASSRQGADWNTGELFF
.	TRBV6-5	TRBJ1-6	CASMTGINSPLHF
.	TRBV24-1	TRBJ2-1	CATSEGGTADNEQFF
.	TRBV27	TRBJ1-5	CASSLSPGHQPQHF
.	TRBV5-1	TRBJ2-5	CASSLGSIAQETQYF
few	TRBV6-5	TRBJ1-1	CASMGFMNTEAFF
.	TRBV7-2	TRBJ2-3	CASSLGQGKHTQYF
.	TRBV2	TRBJ1-6	CASTVSTSYNSPLHF
.	TRBV25-1	TRBJ2-2	CASSYSGGAIGTGELFF
.	TRBV9	TRBJ1-2	CASSPPPQGWSYGYTF
.	TRBV19	TRBJ1-1	CASSPHRGAEAFF
once	TRBV28	TRBJ1-4	CASSSQQGSAEKLFF
.	TRBV19	TRBJ1-6	CASSTGAYNSPLHF
few	TRBV2	TRBJ2-3	CASKEQISTDTQYF
.	TRBV7-3	TRBJ1-2	CASSLSGTGSYGYTF
few	TRBV7-3	TRBJ2-5	CASSLTTSGGLETQYF
.	TRBV2	TRBJ2-7	CASSEGYYEQYF
.	TRBV12-3/TRBV12-4	TRBJ1-2	CASSSDGGRYTF
.	TRBV30	TRBJ1-5	CAWSQANQPQHF
.	TRBV7-9	TRBJ1-1	CASSSDVGGKLAEAFF
once	TRBV11-2	TRBJ1-6	CASSLGRGSPLHF
.	TRBV9	TRBJ1-1	CASSAGTEGLNTEAFF
.	TRBV30	TRBJ2-2	CAWSVRGYTGELFF
once	TRBV11-2	TRBJ2-2	CASSSLGGALTGELFF
.	TRBV6-5	TRBJ2-6	CASRPGSGANVLTF
.	TRBV6-6	TRBJ1-1	CASRGGSTEVFF